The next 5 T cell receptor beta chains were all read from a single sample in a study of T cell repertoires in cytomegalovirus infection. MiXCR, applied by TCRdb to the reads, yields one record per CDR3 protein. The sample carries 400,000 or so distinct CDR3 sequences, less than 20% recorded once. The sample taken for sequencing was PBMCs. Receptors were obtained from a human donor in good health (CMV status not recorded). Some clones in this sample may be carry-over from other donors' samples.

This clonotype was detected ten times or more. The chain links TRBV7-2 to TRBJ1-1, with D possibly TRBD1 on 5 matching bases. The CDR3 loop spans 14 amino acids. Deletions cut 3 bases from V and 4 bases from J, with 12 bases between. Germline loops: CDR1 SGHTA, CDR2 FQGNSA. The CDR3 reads CASSFLGASTEAFF. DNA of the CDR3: TGTGCCAGCAGCTTTCTCGGGGCTAGCACTGAAGCTTTCTTT.

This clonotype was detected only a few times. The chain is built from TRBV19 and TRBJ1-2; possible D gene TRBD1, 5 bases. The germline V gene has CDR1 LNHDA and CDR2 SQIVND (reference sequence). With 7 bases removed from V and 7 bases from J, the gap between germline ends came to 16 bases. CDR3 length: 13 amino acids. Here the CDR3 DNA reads TGTGCCAGTAAGAGAAAGGCAGGGTCTGGCTACACCTTC. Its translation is CASKRKAGSGYTF. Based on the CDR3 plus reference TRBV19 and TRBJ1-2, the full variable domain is DGGITQSPKYLFRKEGQNVTLSCEQNLNHDAMYWYRQDPGQGLRLIYYSQIVNDFQKGDIAEGYSVSREKKESFPLTVTSAQKNPTAFYLCASKRKAGSGYTFGSGTRLTVV.

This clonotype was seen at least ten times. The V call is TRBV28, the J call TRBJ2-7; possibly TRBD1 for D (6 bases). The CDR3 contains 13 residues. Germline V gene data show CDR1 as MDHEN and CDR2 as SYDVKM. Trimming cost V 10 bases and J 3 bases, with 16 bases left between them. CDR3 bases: TGTGCCACCACTTCGGGACACTTCTACGAGCAGTACTTC. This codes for CATTSGHFYEQYF. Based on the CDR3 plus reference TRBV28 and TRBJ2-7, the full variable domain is DVKVTQSSRYLVKRTGEKVFLECVQDMDHENMFWYRQDPGLGLRLIYFSYDVKMKEKGDIPEGYSVSREKKERFSLILESASTNQTSMYLCATTSGHFYEQYFGPGTRLTVT.

CDR3 sequence: CSAAGWETQYF. In nucleotides, the CDR3 is TGCAGTGCTGCGGGTTGGGAGACCCAGTACTTC. The V and J genes are TRBV20-1 and TRBJ2-5; a weak D match, TRBD2 (5 bases). This CDR3 contains 11 residues. Trimming shortened V by 5 bases and J by 5 bases, and 9 bases separated the two germline ends. CDR1 is DFQATT, CDR2 SNEGSKA, per germline (reference sequence).

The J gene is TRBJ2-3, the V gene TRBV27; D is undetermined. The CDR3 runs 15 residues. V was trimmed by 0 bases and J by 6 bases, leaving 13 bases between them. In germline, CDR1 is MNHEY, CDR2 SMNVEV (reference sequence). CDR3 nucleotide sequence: TGTGCCAGCAGTTTATCGGTCAAAAGAAGGGATACGCAGTATTTT. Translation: CASSLSVKRRDTQYF.